The clone carrying this T cell receptor (beta chain) was detected a few times. Its specificity is not known. The data derive from a study of regulatory T cells in long-lasting Graves disease. Across the study: Persistent Graves' disease meant over 5 years of antithyroid drugs with positive TSH receptor antibodies.

In building TCR beta libraries, iRepertoire HTBI primers were used together with Arm-PCR of CDR3 regions. Each CDR3 protein is one row after TCRdb ran MiXCR on the multiplex PCR reads. The table lists roughly 700,000 distinct CDR3 sequences, roughly 30% of them singletons. This CDR3 has 14 amino acids. Trimming removed 5 bases at V and 3 bases at J, with 13 bases between. CDR1 and CDR2 (germline): SEHNR, FQNEAQ (reference sequence). Time point reported: persistent/refractory GD, antithyroid drugs over 5 years with positive TRAb. From PBMCs, RNA was extracted and then used to make the TCR library. The peripheral blood volume drawn was about 10 milliliters, and it was collected into EDTA tubes. Whole-study findings and limits: Persistent Graves' patients showed less TCR diversity than newly diagnosed patients showed.

The sample in question was peripheral blood mononuclear cells (PBMCs), obtained when the disease was refractory, from a patient treated with antithyroid drugs. The receptor's source is a female donor with Graves disease. J is TRBJ1-1 and V is TRBV7-9; D unclear. The CDR3 coding sequence is TGTGCCAGCAGCAAAAGCAAGGGTGACACTGAAGCTTTCTTT. Its translation: CASSKSKGDTEAFF.